The 18 T cell receptor beta chains below were found in one sample sequenced in a study of shared clonotypes between healthy human individuals. The data were produced by immunoSEQ multiplex PCR, yet TCRdb's version contains in-frame clones alone and is incomplete. Here the sample spans around 2.5 million clones, roughly 93% being singletons. Specimen: naive CD4+ T cells from PBMCs. Regarding subset: CD45RA+ positively selected. These receptors came from a man aged 18 to 30 in good health. Some clones in this sample may be carry-over from other donors' samples.

This chain joins TRBV7-9 and TRBJ2-7; no firm D call. Germline V CDR1 and CDR2: SEHNR, FQNEAQ (reference sequence). The V gene lost 2 bases and the J gene lost 2 bases, with 7 bases spanning the gap. The CDR3 contains 13 residues. CDR3 residues: CASSLTVTYEQYF. The DNA of the CDR3 is TGTGCCAGCAGCTTAACGGTTACCTACGAGCAGTACTTC.

The V call is TRBV7-8, the J call TRBJ2-1; 15 bases are shared with TRBD2. The CDR3 has 16 residues. Germline loops: CDR1 SGHVS, CDR2 FQNEAQ. The ends lost 4 bases at V and 7 bases at J; junction bases unmatched: 5. The CDR3 DNA is TGTGCCAGCAGCTCCTCCGGGACTAGCGGGAGGAATGAGCAGTTCTTC. Translation: CASSSSGTSGRNEQFF.

The chain employs TRBV19 and TRBJ1-1, with no clear D. Germline loops: CDR1 LNHDA, CDR2 SQIVND (reference sequence). V gave up 5 bases and J gave up 8 bases, with 18 bases separating them. The CDR3 has 14 residues. Here the CDR3 DNA reads TGTGCCAGTAGTTCTAACGTGAACTCCCGCGAAGCTTTCTTT. Protein sequence: CASSSNVNSREAFF.

V usage is TRBV9 and J usage is TRBJ2-3; no definite D call. In germline, CDR1 is SGDLS, CDR2 YYNGEE. The CDR3 extends over 15 amino acids. V lost 1 base to trimming and J lost 4 bases, with 13 bases between them. The CDR3 DNA is TGTGCCAGCAGCGTATTTAGTTCCCAGTCAGATACGCAGTATTTT. Protein sequence: CASSVFSSQSDTQYF. Full variable domain (rest looked up from reference TRBV9 and TRBJ2-3): DSGVTQTPKHLITATGQRVTLRCSPRSGDLSVYWYQQSLDQGLQFLIQYYNGEERAKGNILERFSAQQFPDLHSELNLSSLELGDSALYFCASSVFSSQSDTQYFGPGTRLTVL.

This clone was picked up one time. The chain couples TRBV30 to TRBJ2-7; 11 nucleotides line up with TRBD2. This CDR3 comprises 13 residues. Per germline, CDR1 GTSNPN and CDR2 SVGIG (reference sequence). V lost 3 bases to trimming and J lost 3 bases; unmatched junction nucleotides: 1. CDR3 coding DNA: TGTGCCTGGAGCACTAGCGGGGGCTACGAGCAGTACTTC. This gives the protein CAWSTSGGYEQYF.

CDR3 sequence reads: CSVEDRMDEKLFF. In DNA, the CDR3 is TGCAGCGTTGAAGATAGGATGGATGAAAAACTGTTTTTT. V is TRBV29-1 and J is TRBJ1-4; D gene uncertain. The CDR3 extends over 13 amino acids. Germline values: CDR1 SQVTM, CDR2 ANQGSEA. Deletions cut 0 bases from V and 6 bases from J, with 8 bases between.

The J gene is TRBJ1-2, the V gene TRBV6-5; 9 bases are shared with TRBD1. Per the germline V gene, CDR1 is MNHEY and CDR2 is SVGAGI. The CDR3 is 15 amino acids. Losses at the gene ends were 2 bases for V and 6 bases for J; bases not matched to a gene: 7. The CDR3 DNA follows: TGTGCCAGCAGTTACACCCCGGGACAGGGAAATGGCTACACCTTC. Encoded protein: CASSYTPGQGNGYTF.

The genes are TRBV7-2 and TRBJ2-2; D remains unclear. CDR3 length equals 16 residues. V was shortened by 1 base and J by 2 bases, with 11 bases between the two germline ends. CDR1 and CDR2 from the germline V gene are SGHTA and FQGNSA. The CDR3 sequence is CASSLVGLRNTGELFF. CDR3 DNA sequence: TGTGCCAGCAGCTTAGTGGGCCTGCGAAACACCGGGGAGCTGTTTTTT. Using reference TRBV7-2 and TRBJ2-2 for the parts outside the CDR3, the full variable domain is GAGVSQSPSNKVTEKGKDVELRCDPISGHTALYWYRQSLGQGLEFLIYFQGNSAPDKSGLPSDRFSAERTGGSVSTLTIQRTQQEDSAVYLCASSLVGLRNTGELFFGEGSRLTVL.

The rearrangement uses TRBV6-1 and TRBJ2-2; D perhaps matches TRBD1 (8 bases). The germline CDR1 and CDR2 sequences are MNHNS and SASEGT. Deletions cut 4 bases from V and 7 bases from J, with 13 bases between. The CDR3 totals 14 residues. The CDR3 spells CASSVTGGVGELFF. The CDR3, as DNA: TGTGCCAGCAGTGTTACAGGGGGGGTCGGGGAGCTGTTTTTT.

The chain links TRBV9 to TRBJ2-1; 12 nucleotides align to TRBD2. The ends lost 6 bases at V and 7 bases at J; junction bases unmatched: 2. The germline V gene encodes CDR1 SGDLS and CDR2 YYNGEE. The CDR3 runs to 13 residues. CDR3 region: CASTSGRANEQFF. In nucleotides, the CDR3 is TGTGCCAGCACTAGCGGGAGGGCTAATGAGCAGTTCTTC.

The V call is TRBV18, the J call TRBJ2-2; no reliable D call. Trimming took 0 bases from V and 3 from J, leaving 5 bases between them. Per the germline V gene, CDR1 is KGHSH and CDR2 is LQKENI. This CDR3 has 14 amino acids. The CDR3: CASSPPKYTGELFF. The CDR3 DNA follows: TGTGCCAGCTCACCACCTAAGTACACCGGGGAGCTGTTTTTT. The full variable domain, its missing parts supplied by reference TRBV18 and TRBJ2-2, is NAGVMQNPRHLVRRRGQEARLRCSPMKGHSHVYWYRQLPEEGLKFMVYLQKENIIDESGMPKERFSAEFPKEGPSILRIQQVVRGDSAAYFCASSPPKYTGELFFGEGSRLTVL.

V is TRBV11-2 and J is TRBJ2-1; D call uncertain. The CDR3 extends over 15 amino acids. From germline, CDR1 is SGHAT and CDR2 FQNNGV. V shed 1 base and J shed 5 bases, with 12 bases lying between them. The CDR3 spells CASSLALGRDNEQFF. The CDR3 DNA reads TGTGCCAGCAGCTTAGCCCTAGGCAGAGACAATGAGCAGTTCTTC.

There are a few counts of this clone. Other nucleotide sequences in the sample specify the same CDR3. This rearrangement joins TRBV6-5 to TRBJ2-1, with 9 bases lining up with TRBD2. The CDR3 extends over 15 amino acids. Germline lookup yields CDR1 MNHEY and CDR2 SVGAGI. V lost 5 bases and J lost 0; bases outside the gene matches: 2. The CDR3 nucleotides are TGTGCCAGCAGTCGTAGCGGGAGCTCCTACAATGAGCAGTTCTTC. Translated: CASSRSGSSYNEQFF.

The chain combines TRBV29-1 with TRBJ2-1, with 9 bases aligning to TRBD1. The length of the CDR3 is 16 residues. Looked up from germline, CDR1 is SQVTM and CDR2 is ANQGSEA. V lost 5 bases and J lost 7; bases outside the gene matches: 15. CDR3 protein: CSVRGWGTGKLNEQFF. The DNA for the CDR3 is TGCAGCGTTCGAGGGTGGGGGACAGGGAAGTTAAATGAGCAGTTCTTC.

This clone was recorded only once. This chain uses TRBV29-1 with TRBJ1-1; D is undetermined. CDR1 and CDR2 from the germline V gene are SQVTM and ANQGSEA. The CDR3 loop spans 13 amino acids. V gave up 7 bases and J gave up 0 bases, with 12 bases separating them. The chain's CDR3 is CSAHNPLNTEAFF. CDR3 DNA: TGCAGCGCCCATAATCCACTGAACACTGAAGCTTTCTTT.

The chain couples TRBV28 to TRBJ1-2, with D unresolved. CDR1 MDHEN and CDR2 SYDVKM come from the germline V gene. With 2 bases removed from V and 8 bases from J, the gap between germline ends came to 15 bases. The CDR3 loop spans 14 amino acids. CDR3 sequence: CASSLGRGGKGYTF. CDR3 nucleotides: TGTGCCAGCAGTTTAGGCCGGGGTGGGAAGGGCTACACCTTC.

The rearrangement links TRBV5-1 to TRBJ2-7, with TRBD2 matching 10 bases. Germline V CDR1 and CDR2: SGHRS, YFSETQ. CDR3 length equals 14 residues. V trimming: 5 bases; J trimming: 3 bases; junction bases outside the gene matches: 5. The CDR3 protein is CASRVAGGIYEQYF. The CDR3 DNA is TGCGCCAGCAGGGTAGCGGGAGGCATCTACGAGCAGTACTTC.

V gene TRBV28 combines with J gene TRBJ1-2; 7 bases match TRBD1. CDR3 length equals 14 residues. Germline V gene data show CDR1 as MDHEN and CDR2 as SYDVKM. V shed 4 bases and J 4 bases; nucleotides not matched to a gene: 6. CDR3 sequence: CASSSWDSLYGYTF. The CDR3 nucleotides are TGTGCCAGCAGTTCCTGGGACAGCCTCTATGGCTACACCTTC.